The present entry profiles one T cell receptor beta chain with its context. Its antigen is unknown. Clones were read by immunoSEQ multiplex PCR, and TCRdb kept only the in-frame ones, dropping some. The sample includes 60,000 to 70,000 clones, 84% of them seen just once. The data derive from a study of OX40 agonist ivuxolimab in advanced cancers. Background on the study: Patients in the trial were receiving intravenous ivuxolimab every 2 weeks, at doses of 0.01 to 10 mg/kg.

The CDR3 runs 15 residues. Per the germline V gene, CDR1 is SGHTA and CDR2 is FQGNSA. Trimming removed 2 bases at V and 0 bases at J, with 11 bases between. Study-wide results and limits: Normalized T-cell clonal expansion was also low in some nonresponders. Relatively little clonal expansion, among the lowest observed, appeared in partial responders at 0.1-3.0 mg/kg.

The TCR comes from an adult with an advanced solid tumor such as melanoma, head and neck, liver or kidney cancer. This specimen was CD4+ or CD8+ T cells sorted from blood, taken in a trial of the OX40 agonist ivuxolimab. The chain combines TRBV7-2 with TRBJ2-7; possible D gene TRBD2, 6 bases. The CDR3 reads CASSLWPAGSYEQYF. As DNA, the CDR3 is TGTGCCAGCAGCTTATGGCCAGCGGGCTCCTACGAGCAGTACTTC.